Following are 11 T cell receptor beta chains from one sample sequenced in a study of blood T cell repertoires in COVID-19. Only in-frame clones appear in the TCRdb table, and some are missing; sequencing was by immunoSEQ multiplex PCR. The sample holds roughly 200,000 clones, 76% seen once. The source material was peripheral blood. Source of these receptors: a woman between 45 and 65 years old with active or convalescent COVID-19.

This chain joins TRBV5-6 and TRBJ1-5; D is ambiguous. The CDR3 spans 12 residues. V was pared by 3 bases and J by 3 bases, with 4 bases between. Germline V gene lookup returns CDR1 SGHDT and CDR2 YYEEEE. The CDR3 reads CASSYYNQPQHF. The DNA for the CDR3 is TGTGCCAGCAGCTACTACAATCAGCCCCAGCATTTT.

The chain joins TRBV20-1 to TRBJ2-5; 7 bases fit TRBD1. Germline V gene sequence: CDR1 DFQATT, CDR2 SNEGSKA (reference sequence). V was clipped by 6 bases and J by 5 bases; unmatched bases: 3. This CDR3 has 11 amino acids. CDR3 protein: CSAPTGETQYF. Here the CDR3 DNA reads TGCAGTGCCCCGACAGGGGAGACCCAGTACTTC.

The V call is TRBV19, the J call TRBJ2-3; 7 bases map to TRBD2. CDR1 is LNHDA, CDR2 SQIVND, per germline (reference sequence). J lost 6 bases, V lost 4 bases, and 7 bases had no gene match. The CDR3 loop spans 14 amino acids. The CDR3 sequence: CASSTWTRSDTQYF. The DNA of the CDR3 is TGTGCCAGTAGTACCTGGACTAGATCTGATACGCAGTATTTT.

The chain is built from TRBV29-1 and TRBJ1-1; TRBD1 is a possible D gene (5 bases). The V and J ends lost 7 bases and 4 bases respectively, with 19 bases between them. Germline CDR1 and CDR2: SQVTM and ANQGSEA. The CDR3 loop spans 14 amino acids. The CDR3: CSAYTPRGGTEAFF. The CDR3 DNA is TGCAGCGCTTACACTCCCCGGGGGGGCACTGAAGCTTTCTTT.

This sequence joins TRBV7-2 and TRBJ2-5; D perhaps matches TRBD2 (6 bases). This CDR3 spans 14 amino acids. V lost 1 base and J 6 bases, leaving 12 bases between the germline ends. In germline, CDR1 is SGHTA, CDR2 FQGNSA. As DNA, the CDR3 is TGTGCCAGCAGCTTAGGGGAGGCGAGAAAGACCCAGTACTTC. It translates to CASSLGEARKTQYF.

This clone showed up just a few times. This chain links TRBV7-8 with TRBJ1-2; D is perhaps TRBD1 (5 bases). Germline V gives CDR1 SGHVS, CDR2 FQNEAQ. Trimming cost V 1 base and J 0 bases, with 9 bases left between them. The CDR3 runs 15 residues. In DNA, the CDR3 is TGTGCCAGCAGCTTAGGAGACAGAGCTAACTATGGCTACACCTTC. As protein: CASSLGDRANYGYTF.

The chain combines TRBV6-2 or TRBV6-3 with TRBJ2-3; 12 positions agree with TRBD2. Unmatched junction bases numbered 14, after V lost 5 bases and J lost 2 bases. The CDR3 contains 19 residues. The germline V gene encodes CDR1 MNHEY and CDR2 SVGEGT. The CDR3, as DNA: TGTGCCAGCAGTCCCCTCGGGCTAGCGGGGGGGTCCTCCACAGATACGCAGTATTTT. Amino acid sequence: CASSPLGLAGGSSTDTQYF.

J is TRBJ1-2 and V is TRBV29-1; D is undetermined. Per the germline V gene, CDR1 is SQVTM and CDR2 is ANQGSEA. Trimming removed 3 bases at V and 2 bases at J, with 7 bases between. There are 12 residues in the CDR3. CDR3 nucleotides: TGCAGCGTTGATAGCAGCAACTATGGCTACACCTTC. It specifies CSVDSSNYGYTF.

The chain recombines TRBV5-1 with TRBJ1-2, with D perhaps TRBD1 (6 bases). The CDR3 spans 16 residues. Trimming stripped 8 bases from V and 2 bases from J, with 22 bases between. CDR1 SGHRS and CDR2 YFSETQ come from the germline V gene. As DNA, the CDR3 is TGCGCCAGACACGGAGTTTACAGGGAGAGGAACTATGGCTACACCTTC. The encoded protein is CARHGVYRERNYGYTF.

This clone was counted a few times. This rearrangement joins TRBV6-5 to TRBJ1-4, with D perhaps TRBD1 (6 bases). This CDR3 comprises 16 residues. The V gene's germline CDR1 is MNHEY and CDR2 SVGAGI. V was pared by 2 bases and J by 6 bases, with 16 bases between. The CDR3 DNA reads as TGTGCCAGCAGTTACAATGGGAACAGGGCAGATGAAAAACTGTTTTTT. Amino acids: CASSYNGNRADEKLFF.

In this sample, this clone turned up many times. This chain connects TRBV6-2 or TRBV6-3 to TRBJ1-6, with D maybe TRBD1 (5 bases). The V end was cut by 4 bases, the J end by 10 bases, with 11 bases between. This CDR3 has 13 amino acids. The V gene's germline CDR1 is MNHEY and CDR2 SVGEGT. The CDR3 here is CASSFRGDSPLHF. Here the CDR3 DNA reads TGTGCCAGCAGTTTCCGCGGGGACTCACCCCTCCACTTT.